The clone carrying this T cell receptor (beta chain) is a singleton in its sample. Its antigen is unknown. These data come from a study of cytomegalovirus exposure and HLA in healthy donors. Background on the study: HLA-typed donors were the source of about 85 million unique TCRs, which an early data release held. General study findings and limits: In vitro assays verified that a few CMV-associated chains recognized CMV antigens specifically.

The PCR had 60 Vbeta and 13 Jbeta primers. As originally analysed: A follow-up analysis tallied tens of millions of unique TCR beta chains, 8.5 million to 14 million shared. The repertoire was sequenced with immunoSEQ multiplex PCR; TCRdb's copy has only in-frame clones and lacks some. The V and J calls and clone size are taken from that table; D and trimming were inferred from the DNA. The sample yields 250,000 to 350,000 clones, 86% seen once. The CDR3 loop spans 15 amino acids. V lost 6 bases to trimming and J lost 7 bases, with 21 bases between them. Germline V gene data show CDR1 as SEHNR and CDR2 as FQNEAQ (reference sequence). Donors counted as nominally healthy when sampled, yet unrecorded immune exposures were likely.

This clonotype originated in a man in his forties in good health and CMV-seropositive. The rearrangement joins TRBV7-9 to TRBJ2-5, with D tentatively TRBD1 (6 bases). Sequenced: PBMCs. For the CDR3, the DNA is TGTGCCAGCAGGCGCCCACAGGGTTTAGGAGGGACCCAGTACTTC. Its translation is CASRRPQGLGGTQYF.